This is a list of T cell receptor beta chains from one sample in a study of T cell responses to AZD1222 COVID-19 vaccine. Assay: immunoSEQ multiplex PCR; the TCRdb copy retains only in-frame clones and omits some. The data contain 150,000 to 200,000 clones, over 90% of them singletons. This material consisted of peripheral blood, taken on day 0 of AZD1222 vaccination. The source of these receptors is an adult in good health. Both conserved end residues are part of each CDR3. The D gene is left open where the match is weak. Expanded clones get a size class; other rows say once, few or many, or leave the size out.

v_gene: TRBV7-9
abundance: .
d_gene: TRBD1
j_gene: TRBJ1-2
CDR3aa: CAIPGTDNNYGYTF
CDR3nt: TGTGCCATACCGGGGACAGACAACAACTATGGCTACACCTTC

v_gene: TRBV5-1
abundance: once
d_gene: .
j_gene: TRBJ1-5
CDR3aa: CASSLRPGSDRSNQPQHF
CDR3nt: TGCGCCAGCAGCTTGCGCCCGGGGTCAGACAGAAGCAATCAGCCCCAGCATTTT

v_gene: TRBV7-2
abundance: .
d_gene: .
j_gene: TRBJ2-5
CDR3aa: CASSPWGETQYF
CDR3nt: TGTGCCAGCAGCCCATGGGGGGAGACCCAGTACTTC

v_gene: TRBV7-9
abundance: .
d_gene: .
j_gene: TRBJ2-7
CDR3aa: CASSLAGGPWTEQYF
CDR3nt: TGTGCCAGCAGCTTAGCGGGGGGGCCATGGACCGAGCAGTACTTC

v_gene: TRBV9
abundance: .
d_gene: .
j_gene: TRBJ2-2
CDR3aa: CASSVGFLQNTGELFF
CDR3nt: TGTGCCAGCAGCGTAGGGTTTTTACAGAACACCGGGGAGCTGTTTTTT

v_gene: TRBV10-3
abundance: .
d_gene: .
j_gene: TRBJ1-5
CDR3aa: CAISEARQPQHF
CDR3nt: TGTGCCATCAGTGAGGCTAGACAGCCCCAGCATTTT

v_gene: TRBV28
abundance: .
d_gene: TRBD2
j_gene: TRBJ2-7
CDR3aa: CASSSVAGVLETYEQYF
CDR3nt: TGTGCCAGCAGTTCGGTAGCGGGGGTCCTTGAAACCTACGAGCAGTACTTC

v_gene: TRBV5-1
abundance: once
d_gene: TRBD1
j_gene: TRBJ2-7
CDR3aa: CASSLVGGTGTYEQYF
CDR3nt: TGCGCCAGCAGCTTGGTCGGTGGGACAGGAACCTACGAGCAGTACTTC

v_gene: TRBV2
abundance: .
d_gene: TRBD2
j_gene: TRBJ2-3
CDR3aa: CASTAAAGAPDTQYF
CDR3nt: TGTGCCAGCACCGCCGCGGCGGGAGCCCCAGATACGCAGTATTTT

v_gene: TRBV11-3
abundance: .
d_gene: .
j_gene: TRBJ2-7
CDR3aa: CASRREVGDEQYF
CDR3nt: TGTGCCAGCAGAAGAGAAGTGGGAGACGAGCAGTACTTC

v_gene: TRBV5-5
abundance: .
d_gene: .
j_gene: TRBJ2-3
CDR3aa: CASSFDSSDTQYF
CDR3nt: TGTGCCAGCAGCTTTGACTCGTCAGATACGCAGTATTTT

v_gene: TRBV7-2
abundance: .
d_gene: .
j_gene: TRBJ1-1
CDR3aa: CASSSAPEGTEAFF
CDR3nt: TGTGCCAGCAGCTCGGCCCCCGAGGGCACTGAAGCTTTCTTT

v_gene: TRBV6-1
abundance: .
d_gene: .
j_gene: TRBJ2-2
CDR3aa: CASSEAPYSMTRNTGELFF
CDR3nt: TGTGCCAGCAGTGAAGCTCCATACTCCATGACGCGGAACACCGGGGAGCTGTTTTTT